This T cell receptor beta chain was observed in a study of cytomegalovirus exposure and HLA in healthy donors (dated by TCRdb to about 2017). Looking at the study overall: In an earlier analysis of approximately 640 of the donors, under 300 Gb of sequence data and approximately 100 million unique TCR beta sequences from roughly 190 million T cells were reported. The number of typed donors differed by locus: roughly 620-630 for A, B, C, DRB1 and DQB1; roughly 510 for DQA1; approximately 610 for DPA1; and around 470 for DPB1. Four or five DR-DQ haplotypes were handled as single units for association and clustering because linkage in the cohort was strong. An early release that covered about 600 HLA-typed donors contained around 300 gigabases of sequencing data and roughly 84 million unique TCR sequences. Along with the roughly 700-subject first cohort, a separate validation cohort of 120 different subjects was used. The later analysis used no new phenotypic data to find candidate immune exposures, relying instead on TCR beta sequences and their occurrence across donors. High-throughput TCR immunosequencing, statistical association of individual TCRs with disease status, and machine learning were combined to predict cytomegalovirus infection status. The study profiled the T cell repertoires of 550 to 700 subjects by immunosequencing and related them to cytomegalovirus serostatus. Among the roughly 400 genotyped donors, roughly 80% belonged to the genetic ancestry cluster associated with self-reported Caucasian donors. Both class I and class II loci were covered by HLA typing, at four-digit resolution. A later genetic analysis took genome-wide SNP genotypes for about three fifths of the 666 donors and used that subset as a discovery cohort. Among over 350 genotyped donors of the cohort, an average of around 240,000 unique TCR beta nucleotide sequences were sequenced per donor, about a sixth of them non-productive. Donor age, sex, ethnicity and CMV serostatus were compiled alongside the repertoire data. All discovery cohort repertoires had been generated on a single sequencing platform. The study aimed to test whether cataloging public T cell receptors could reveal signatures of past pathogen exposure. A later analysis re-analyzed previously published TCR beta repertoires from 650 to 800 donors and added high-resolution HLA genotyping to study TCR occurrence patterns. An earlier analysis of more than 450 of the donors used high-throughput TCR beta sequencing to judge whether each TCR beta V gene segment behaved as functional or pseudogenic. Results and caveats for the whole study, not just this receptor: The cohort was sequenced for TCR beta chains only, and without alpha or paired-chain data the features that could be detected were limited. Strong co-occurrence of HLA alleles, especially DR and DQ, made assigning TCR associations to individual alleles difficult. Specific HLA alleles were associated with 15,000 to 20,000 TCR beta sequences at a false discovery rate of 0.05 in a later analysis. Because HLA typing was unavailable for some donors at each locus, only the typed subset was used in association tests. Most TCR sequences were observed very rarely across donors, whereas some public TCRs were present in many individuals. In vitro tests confirmed that a few of the cytomegalovirus-associated TCR beta chains recognize cytomegalovirus antigens. The study listed around 160 TCR beta chains as associated with cytomegalovirus. In a later analysis, HLA-associated TCR beta chains showed more clonal expansion and lower generation probabilities than non-associated chains that were equally common. According to a later genetic analysis, donors in an Asian-associated ancestry cluster had fewer N-insertions in productive TCRs than the approximately 670-donor mean. For the cohort, immune exposure information was limited to CMV serostatus. According to a later analysis, most CMV-associated TCR beta chains appeared to be HLA-restricted, and the HLA associations seemed to be driven largely by CMV exposure. According to a later analysis, parvovirus B19, influenza, CMV and Epstein-Barr virus appeared linked to several top co-occurrence clusters. According to a later analysis, TCR association rates differed among HLA loci, with DRB1 alleles showing the most associated TCRs and HLA-C alleles showing the fewest. In an earlier analysis of about 550 of the donors, most TCR beta V segments were observed in productive rearrangements about 90% or about 30% of the time, broadly matching IMGT annotations. A further reported finding was that TCR beta sequences accurately predicted the HLA-A and HLA-B alleles for most subjects in the first cohort. Correlated functional status among segregating V segments might reflect linkage disequilibrium, but an unknown experimental factor could not be ruled out. A group of highly shared sequence variants was considered likely to be a technical artifact of the sequencing pipeline. The authors suggested that the approach could potentially be generalized to other disease states and immunological phenotypes. Because counts were too low, about 15 rarely observed V segments, including chromosome 9 orphons, were left out of the earlier analysis of over 550 of the donors. Sequencing depth was assumed to be roughly uniform across donors in the presence/absence analyses, though that assumption may not hold. A later genetic analysis associated a missense DCLRE1C variant with V-gene and J-gene trimming of TCR beta chains, and an independent cohort replicated the association. The 87-base-pair reads could not distinguish some IMGT-functional V segments, including TRBV6-2 and TRBV6-3, so those segments were excluded. The classifier was reported to diagnose cytomegalovirus status with high specificity and sensitivity in both the original and validation cohorts.

The cohort comprised more than 550 healthy bone marrow donors. At the time of sampling, all cohort members were nominally healthy, though unrecorded immune exposures were likely present. The donor was CMV seronegative and belonged to the group of 320 or so seronegative cohort members. A peripheral blood sample was collected from each donor, and TCR beta sequencing was performed on peripheral blood mononuclear cells. Genomic DNA was extracted from the blood cell samples with the Qiagen DNeasy Blood Extraction Kit. Regarding this clone: No cognate antigen has been identified for it. No base qualities exist here, and no much larger clone lies one base off it.

Libraries were made using the immunoSEQ multiplex PCR assay. For the multiplex PCR, a mixture combining 60 forward primers for TCR Vbeta segments and 13 reverse primers for TCR Jbeta segments was used. Amplification of the CDR3 region of rearranged TCR beta genes was performed with a multiplex PCR assay on genomic DNA. On the Illumina HiSeq System, the amplified TCR beta libraries were sequenced as 87-base-pair reads. The study's own analysis went as follows. In a later analysis, tens of millions of unique TCR beta chains were counted across the roughly 700 repertoires, and around 10 million of these chains were shared by at least two donors. Raw reads were error-corrected and collapsed into unique sequences by a nearest-neighbor algorithm in which closely related sequences were merged to remove PCR and sequencing errors. V, D and J gene segments were assigned by aligning CDR3 sequences to IMGT reference sequences. For a sequence to be retained, a match of at least six nucleotides was required to both a V gene segment and a J gene segment. Rearrangements were classified as productive when the CDR3 lacked stop codons and remained in frame with V and J, and all other rearrangements were classified as non-productive. CDR3 was defined according to IMGT convention as the region running from the second conserved V-encoded cysteine to the conserved J-encoded phenylalanine. Sequences without an unambiguous match to a single V gene segment were excluded from the earlier analysis of about 600 of the donors. An earlier analysis of a few hundred of the donors classified V segments as functional when productive rearrangements were above 56.7% and as segregating when the standard deviation between donors was above 5%. To diagnose cytomegalovirus status from the catalog of TCR beta chain sequences, a statistical classification framework was built. A later analysis assigned V and J genes by comparing TCR nucleotide sequences with IMGT/GENE-DB human TR gene sequences. In a later analysis, CDR3 sequences and most-parsimonious VDJ recombination scenarios were assigned using the TCRdist pipeline. In a later analysis, each TCR beta chain was defined by its CDR3 amino acid sequence together with its V-gene family, and reads without a unique V-gene family were excluded. To address suspected cross-contamination and a sequencing artifact, a later analysis removed over 500 highly shared, low-generation-probability nucleotide sequences. In a later analysis, a clonal expansion index for each public chain was calculated from normalized within-repertoire ranks of inferred template counts. Generation probabilities in a later analysis came from a VDJ recombination model fitted to out-of-frame rearrangements, and those results were checked against IGoR. Hypergeometric tests were used in a later analysis to score TCR-TCR, TCR-HLA and TCR-CMV co-occurrence, with a repertoire-size bias correction applied to the TCR pairs. A later analysis estimated false discovery rates by permuting HLA or CMV assignments 20 times. In a later analysis, co-occurring TCRs were grouped with DBSCAN, and TCRdist sequence similarity was added when clustering was performed within HLA-allele-positive subsets. For co-occurrence clustering, repertoires with fewer than 30,000 or more than 120,000 public chains were excluded, along with roughly 5 repertoires with anomalous nucleotide sharing. The immuneACCESS repertoire file appears here via TCRdb, limited to in-frame rearrangements. These files lack a portion of the clones; in checked studies, under half of the deficit traces to unresolved V genes, and the cause of the others is not known. V, J and clone size derive from that table, while D and trimming were established from the DNA sequence. This sample holds some 150,000 clones; almost 80% were observed only once. The ten largest clones add up to 0.55% to 0.8% of the sample.

From a lookup of the germline V gene (reference sequence), CDR1 and CDR2 are SGHNT and YYREEE. Deletion took 4 bases off V and 1 base off J, with a span of 6 bases between the germline ends. From the cysteine through the phenylalanine, the CDR3 covers 14 amino acids. Only the CDR3 portion is preserved as DNA: 42 bases, with reading frame beginning at the first base. This receptor chain uses TRBV5-4 and TRBJ1-6, with the D segment identity uncertain. The receptor comes from a male donor in good health and CMV-seronegative. What was sequenced was PBMCs. The DNA is as follows: TGTGCCAGCAGCCGACAATCCTATAATTCACCCCTCCACTTT. The translation is CASSRQSYNSPLHF.